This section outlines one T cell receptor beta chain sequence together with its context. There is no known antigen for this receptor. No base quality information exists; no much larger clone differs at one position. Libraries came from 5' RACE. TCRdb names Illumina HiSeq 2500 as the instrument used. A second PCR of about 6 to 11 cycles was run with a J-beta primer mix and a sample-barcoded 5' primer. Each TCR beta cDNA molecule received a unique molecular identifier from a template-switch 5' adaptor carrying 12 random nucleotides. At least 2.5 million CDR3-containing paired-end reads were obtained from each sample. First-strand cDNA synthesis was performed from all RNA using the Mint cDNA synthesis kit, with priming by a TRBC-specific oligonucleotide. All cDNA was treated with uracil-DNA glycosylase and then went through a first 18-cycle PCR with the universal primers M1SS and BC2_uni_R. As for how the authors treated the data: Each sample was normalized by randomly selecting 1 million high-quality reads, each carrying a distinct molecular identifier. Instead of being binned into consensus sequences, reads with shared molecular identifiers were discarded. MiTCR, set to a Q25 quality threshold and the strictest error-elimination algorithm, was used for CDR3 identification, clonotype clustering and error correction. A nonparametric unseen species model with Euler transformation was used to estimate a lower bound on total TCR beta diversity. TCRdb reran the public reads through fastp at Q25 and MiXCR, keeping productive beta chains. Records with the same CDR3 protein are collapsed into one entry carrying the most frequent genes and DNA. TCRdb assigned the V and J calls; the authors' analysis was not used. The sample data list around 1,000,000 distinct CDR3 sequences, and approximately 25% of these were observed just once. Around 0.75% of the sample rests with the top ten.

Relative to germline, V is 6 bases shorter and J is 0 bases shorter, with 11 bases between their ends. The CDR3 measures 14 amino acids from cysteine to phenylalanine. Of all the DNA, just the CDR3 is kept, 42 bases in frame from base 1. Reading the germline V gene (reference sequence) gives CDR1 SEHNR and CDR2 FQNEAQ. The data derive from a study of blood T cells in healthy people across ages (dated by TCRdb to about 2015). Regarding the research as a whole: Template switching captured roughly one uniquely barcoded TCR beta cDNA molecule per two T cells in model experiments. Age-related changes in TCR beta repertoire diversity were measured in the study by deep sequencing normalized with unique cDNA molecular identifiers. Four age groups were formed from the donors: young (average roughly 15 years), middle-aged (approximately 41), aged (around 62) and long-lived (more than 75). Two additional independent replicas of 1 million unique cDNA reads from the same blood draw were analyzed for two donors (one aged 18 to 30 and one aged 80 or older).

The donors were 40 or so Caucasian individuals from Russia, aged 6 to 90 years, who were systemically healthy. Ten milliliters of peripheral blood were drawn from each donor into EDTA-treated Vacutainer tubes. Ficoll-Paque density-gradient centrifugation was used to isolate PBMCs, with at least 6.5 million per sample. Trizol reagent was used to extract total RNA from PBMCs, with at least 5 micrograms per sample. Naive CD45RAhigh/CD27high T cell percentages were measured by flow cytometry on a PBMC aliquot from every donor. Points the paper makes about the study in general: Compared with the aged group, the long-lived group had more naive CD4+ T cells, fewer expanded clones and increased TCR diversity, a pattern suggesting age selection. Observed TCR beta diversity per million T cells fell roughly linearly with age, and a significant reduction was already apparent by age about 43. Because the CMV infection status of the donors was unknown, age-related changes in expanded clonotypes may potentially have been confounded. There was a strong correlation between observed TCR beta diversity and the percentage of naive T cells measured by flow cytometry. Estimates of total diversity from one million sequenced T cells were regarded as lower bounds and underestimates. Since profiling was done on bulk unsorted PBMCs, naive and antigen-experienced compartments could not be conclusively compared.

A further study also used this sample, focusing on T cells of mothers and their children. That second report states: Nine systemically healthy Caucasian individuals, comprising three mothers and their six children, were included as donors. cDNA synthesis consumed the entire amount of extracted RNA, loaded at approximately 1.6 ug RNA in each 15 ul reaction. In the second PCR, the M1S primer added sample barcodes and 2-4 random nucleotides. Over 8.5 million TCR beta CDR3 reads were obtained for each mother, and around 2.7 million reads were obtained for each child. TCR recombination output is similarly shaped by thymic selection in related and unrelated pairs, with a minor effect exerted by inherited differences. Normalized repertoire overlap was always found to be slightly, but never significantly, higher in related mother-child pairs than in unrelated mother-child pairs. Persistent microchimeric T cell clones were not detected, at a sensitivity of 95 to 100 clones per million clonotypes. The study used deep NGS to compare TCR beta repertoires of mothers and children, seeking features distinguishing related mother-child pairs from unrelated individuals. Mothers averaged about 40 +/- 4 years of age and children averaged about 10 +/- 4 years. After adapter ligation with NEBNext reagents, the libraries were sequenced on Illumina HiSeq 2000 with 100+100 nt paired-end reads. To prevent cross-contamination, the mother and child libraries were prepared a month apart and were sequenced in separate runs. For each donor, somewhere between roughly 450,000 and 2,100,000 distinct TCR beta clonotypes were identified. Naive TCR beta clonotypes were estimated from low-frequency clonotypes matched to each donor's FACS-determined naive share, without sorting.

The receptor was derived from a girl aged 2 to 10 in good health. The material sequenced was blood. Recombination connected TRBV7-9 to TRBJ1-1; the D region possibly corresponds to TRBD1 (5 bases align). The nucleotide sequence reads TGTGCCAGCAGTAATGGGGGATTGAACACTGAAGCTTTCTTT. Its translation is CASSNGGLNTEAFF.